This entry concerns a single T cell receptor beta chain. The sample belongs to a study of T-cell reconstitution after alpha-beta-depleted transplantation in children. V dropped 0 bases and J dropped 0 bases, with 9 bases sitting between them. The CDR3 runs 15 residues. CDR1 is KGHSH, CDR2 LQKENI, per germline. Unique molecular identifiers were used in preparing the TCRbeta library. TCRdb re-analysed the PCR reads in MiXCR, keeping a single row per CDR3 protein. Seen here are hundreds of thousands of distinct CDR3 sequences, around 9.5% observed once, and the top ten hold about 6%. The clonotype originates from a human donor who donated a stem cell graft to a child with acute lymphoblastic leukemia. This sample comprised PBMCs from the stem cell graft donor, obtained from the stem cell graft. The chain joins TRBV18 to TRBJ2-7, with D tentatively TRBD1 or TRBD2 (5 bases each). The CDR3 is CASSPPGPSSYEQYF. CDR3 DNA sequence: TGTGCCAGCTCACCACCGGGACCGAGCTCCTACGAGCAGTACTTC.